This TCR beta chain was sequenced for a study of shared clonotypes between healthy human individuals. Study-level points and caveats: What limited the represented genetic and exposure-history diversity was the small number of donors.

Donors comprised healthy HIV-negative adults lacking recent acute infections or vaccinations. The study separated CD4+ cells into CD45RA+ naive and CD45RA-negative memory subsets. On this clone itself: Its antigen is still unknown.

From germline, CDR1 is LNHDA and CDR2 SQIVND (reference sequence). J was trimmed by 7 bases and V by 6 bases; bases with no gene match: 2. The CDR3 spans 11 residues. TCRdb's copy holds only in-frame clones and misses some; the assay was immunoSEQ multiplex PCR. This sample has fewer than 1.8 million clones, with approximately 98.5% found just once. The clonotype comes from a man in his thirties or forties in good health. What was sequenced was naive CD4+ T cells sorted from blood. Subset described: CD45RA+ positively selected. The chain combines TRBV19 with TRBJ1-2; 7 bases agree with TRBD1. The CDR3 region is CASRGDSGYTF. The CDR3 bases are TGTGCCAGTAGAGGGGACAGTGGCTACACCTTC. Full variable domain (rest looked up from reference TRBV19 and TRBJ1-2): DGGITQSPKYLFRKEGQNVTLSCEQNLNHDAMYWYRQDPGQGLRLIYYSQIVNDFQKGDIAEGYSVSREKKESFPLTVTSAQKNPTAFYLCASRGDSGYTFGSGTRLTVV.